Below, 10 T cell receptor beta chains from the same sample are listed, as sequenced in a study of response to subunit inactivated influenza vaccine. Each CDR3 protein is one row after TCRdb ran MiXCR on the RT-PCR reads. The data contain hundreds of thousands of distinct CDR3 sequences, 12% to 15% of them singletons. The sample was PBMCs from blood, taken roughly 15 days before vaccination. These receptors all stem from a man aged 50-59 years who received an inactivated influenza vaccine.

In this sample, this clonotype turned up many times. The chain is built from TRBV6-2 or TRBV6-3 and TRBJ2-1; 10 nucleotides match TRBD2. Per the germline V gene, CDR1 is MNHEY and CDR2 is SVGEGT. This CDR3 has 14 amino acids. Losses at the gene ends were 7 bases for V and 10 bases for J; bases not matched to a gene: 10. As DNA, the CDR3 is TGTGCCAGCAATAGAGCGGGGGGGCAGGAAGAGCAGTTCTTC. Protein sequence: CASNRAGGQEEQFF.

This clonotype appeared a few times. The rearrangement joins TRBV3-1 to TRBJ2-7; no reliable D call. The CDR3 is 17 amino acids. Trimming removed 3 bases from V and 0 bases from J, with 18 bases in between. CDR1 is LGHDT, CDR2 YNNKEL, per germline (reference sequence). The CDR3 DNA sequence: TGTGCCAGCAGCCACCCCTTAGGGCAGGCAGGCTCCTACGAGCAGTACTTC. It codes for CASSHPLGQAGSYEQYF.

V gene TRBV28 combines with J gene TRBJ2-7, with 9 positions matching TRBD1. The ends lost 3 bases at V and 3 bases at J; junction bases unmatched: 6. Germline values: CDR1 MDHEN, CDR2 SYDVKM. The CDR3 has 15 amino acids. The CDR3 DNA reads TGTGCCAGCAGTTTGGGACAGGGTTTCGGCTACGAGCAGTACTTC. Translated, it gives CASSLGQGFGYEQYF.

The table lists this clonotype with a few counts. The CDR3, as DNA: TGCAGTGCTAGGAGGGACAAGATTAGCAATCAGCCCCAGCATTTT. Protein: CSARRDKISNQPQHF. V usage is TRBV20-1 and J usage is TRBJ1-5; possible D gene TRBD1, 6 bases. This CDR3 contains 15 residues. The germline V and J ends were trimmed by 3 bases and 0 bases, with 12 bases remaining between them. The germline gives CDR1 DFQATT, CDR2 SNEGSKA (reference sequence).

In its sample, this clonotype was seen a few times. The genes are TRBV29-1 and TRBJ1-3, with a weak D call TRBD1 (5 bases). V dropped 6 bases and J dropped 0 bases, with 15 bases sitting between them. CDR3 length: 15 amino acids. CDR1 is SQVTM, CDR2 ANQGSEA, per germline. The CDR3 DNA reads TGCAGCGTAACCGACGGGACCCACTCTGGAAACACCATATATTTT. This sequence encodes CSVTDGTHSGNTIYF.

CDR3 in amino acids: CSASLAEAYEQYF. The CDR3 DNA is TGCAGTGCTAGCCTAGCGGAAGCCTACGAGCAGTACTTC. This sequence joins TRBV20-1 and TRBJ2-7, with TRBD2 matching over 7 bases. This CDR3 spans 13 amino acids. The germline gives CDR1 DFQATT, CDR2 SNEGSKA (reference sequence). The V and J ends lost 3 bases and 2 bases, in that order; junction bases with no gene match: 4.

This clonotype was detected a few times. The chain recombines TRBV18 with TRBJ2-7; unclear D gene. The CDR3 totals 13 residues. The V end lost 0 bases, the J end lost 4 bases, and 7 bases lay between the germline ends. Germline values: CDR1 KGHSH, CDR2 LQKENI. Here the CDR3 reads CASSPPDKYEQYF. CDR3 in DNA: TGTGCCAGCTCACCACCCGACAAGTACGAGCAGTACTTC.

The V and J genes are TRBV19 and TRBJ2-3; TRBD2 matches 12 bases. Germline V gene data show CDR1 as LNHDA and CDR2 as SQIVND (reference sequence). The V gene end was trimmed by 6 bases and the J gene end by 0 bases; junction bases not matched to a gene: 4. The CDR3 extends over 16 amino acids. CDR3 residues: CASRRTSGNSTDTQYF. The CDR3 DNA reads as TGTGCCAGTAGGCGGACTAGCGGGAACAGCACAGATACGCAGTATTTT. Together with reference TRBV19 and TRBJ2-3, the CDR3 gives the full variable domain: DGGITQSPKYLFRKEGQNVTLSCEQNLNHDAMYWYRQDPGQGLRLIYYSQIVNDFQKGDIAEGYSVSREKKESFPLTVTSAQKNPTAFYLCASRRTSGNSTDTQYFGPGTRLTVL.

The chain has TRBV3-1 and TRBJ1-2; TRBD1 aligns across 7 bases. J lost 8 bases, V lost 3 bases, and 9 bases had no gene match. The length of the CDR3 is 14 residues. Germline values: CDR1 LGHDT, CDR2 YNNKEL (reference sequence). CDR3 protein: CASSQDDRERGYTF. DNA for the CDR3: TGTGCCAGCAGCCAGGATGACAGGGAACGCGGCTACACCTTC.

This clonotype has ten or more counts. The chain links TRBV5-5 to TRBJ2-5; D possibly matches TRBD1 or TRBD2 (5 bases each). Between the trimmed V and J ends, which lost 1 base and 5 bases, there was a span of 6 bases. The CDR3 extends over 12 amino acids. Per the germline V gene, CDR1 is SGHKS and CDR2 is YYEKEE (reference sequence). CDR3 loop: CASSLWGETQYF. In DNA, the CDR3 is TGTGCCAGCAGCTTGTGGGGGGAGACCCAGTACTTC.